This record concerns one T cell receptor (beta chain) sequence. Only in-frame clones appear in the TCRdb table, and some are missing; sequencing was by immunoSEQ multiplex PCR. The sample shows about 99,000 clones, approximately 90% of them seen only once. This specimen belongs to a study of T cell responses to AZD1222 COVID-19 vaccine. The V gene's germline CDR1 is SNHLY and CDR2 FYNNEI. The CDR3 loop spans 13 amino acids. Trimming removed 4 bases at V and 5 bases at J, with 8 bases between. Second doses at about 4 or about 12 weeks were pooled. The source of this sequence is an adult who received the AZD1222 COVID-19 vaccine. The sequencing used peripheral blood, collected 28 days after the second AZD1222 dose. The V call is TRBV2, the J call TRBJ2-2; D not resolved. DNA of the CDR3: TGTGCCAGCAGTGCATCCCGGACCGGGGAGCTGTTTTTT. Amino acid sequence: CASSASRTGELFF. The full variable domain, in which reference TRBV2 and TRBJ2-2 provide the parts outside the CDR3, is EPEVTQTPSHQVTQMGQEVILRCVPISNHLYFYWYRQILGQKVEFLVSFYNNEISEKSEIFDDQFSVERPDGSNFTLKIRSTKLEDSAMYFCASSASRTGELFFGEGSRLTVL.